These T cell receptor beta chains were read from a single sample in a study of cytomegalovirus exposure and HLA in healthy donors. Some clones are missing from TCRdb's copy, which holds only in-frame ones; the method was immunoSEQ multiplex PCR. Of approximately 220,000 clones detected, roughly 80% appear once; the ten largest clones hold 15% to 19%. The material sequenced was PBMCs. These receptors all come from a middle-aged man in good health and CMV-seronegative. CDR3s include the opening cysteine and the closing phenylalanine or tryptophan. The D gene is left open where the match is weak. Rows give clone size only sometimes, using once, few, many, or a class for an expanded clone.

V,D,size,J,CDR3,DNA
TRBV30,-,-,TRBJ1-5,CAWSAPGPQHF,TGTGCCTGGAGTGCCCCAGGGCCCCAGCATTTT
TRBV30,-,-,TRBJ2-1,CACHLDTYNEQFF,TGTGCCTGCCATCTGGACACATACAATGAGCAGTTCTTC
TRBV9,-,-,TRBJ2-2,CASSVGSGVSAGELFF,TGTGCCAGCAGCGTAGGTTCAGGGGTGTCGGCCGGGGAGCTGTTTTTT
TRBV27,-,-,TRBJ1-1,CASSFRVNTEAFF,TGTGCCAGCAGTTTCAGGGTGAACACTGAAGCTTTCTTT
TRBV10-3,-,-,TRBJ2-7,CAISGFGQGIRYEQCF,-
TRBV5-1,TRBD1,few,TRBJ2-1,CASSPGTGSSYNEQFF,TGCGCCAGCAGCCCCGGGACAGGAAGCTCCTACAATGAGCAGTTCTTC
TRBV18,-,few,TRBJ1-2,CASSPVGQDNYGYTF,TGTGCCAGCTCCCCCGTGGGCCAGGATAACTATGGCTACACCTTC
TRBV14,-,-,TRBJ1-4,CASSQQAANEKLFF,TGTGCCAGCAGCCAACAGGCAGCTAATGAAAAACTGTTTTTT
TRBV25-1,TRBD1,-,TRBJ1-1,CASSVRTGWNTEAFF,TGTGCCAGCAGTGTAAGGACAGGGTGGAACACTGAAGCTTTCTTT
TRBV7-9,TRBD1,-,TRBJ2-7,CASSLSFGQGAAEQYF,TGTGCCAGCAGCTTGTCCTTCGGTCAGGGGGCAGCCGAGCAGTACTTC
TRBV6-1,-,-,TRBJ1-2,CASSPLSPQGPGYTF,TGTGCCAGCAGCCCCCTTTCCCCCCAGGGGCCTGGCTACACCTTC
TRBV28,-,-,TRBJ2-3,CASSFPRRDTQYF,TGTGCCAGCAGTTTCCCCCGTAGAGATACGCAGTATTTT
TRBV7-2,-,-,TRBJ2-7,CASSLLARSSYEQYF,TGTGCCAGCAGCTTGTTAGCCCGTAGCTCCTACGAGCAGTACTTC
TRBV2,-,-,TRBJ2-4,CATTATDIQYF,TGTGCCACGACAGCGACTGACATTCAGTACTTC
TRBV6-5,-,few,TRBJ1-2,CASSYGQGGGYTF,TGTGCCAGCAGTTACGGGCAGGGCGGTGGCTACACCTTC
TRBV6-4,-,-,TRBJ1-5,CASSPRGGLGNQPQHF,TGTGCCAGCAGTCCACGGGGGGGTTTGGGCAATCAGCCCCAGCATTTT
TRBV18,TRBD1,-,TRBJ1-5,CASSLGQGFQPQHF,TGTGCCAGCTCCCTCGGACAGGGGTTTCAGCCCCAGCATTTT
TRBV30,TRBD2,-,TRBJ2-1,CACRGTSGRTGVNEQFF,TGTGCCTGCCGAGGGACTAGCGGGAGGACCGGGGTCAATGAGCAGTTCTTC
TRBV25-1,-,few,TRBJ2-5,CASSESPTRAQYF,TGTGCCAGCAGTGAATCCCCCACGAGGGCCCAGTACTTC
TRBV4-3,TRBD1,-,TRBJ2-7,CASSQDWDSTYEQYF,TGCGCCAGCAGCCAAGATTGGGACAGTACCTACGAGCAGTACTTC
TRBV10-2,-,-,TRBJ1-2,CASSVEGTYGYTF,TGCGCCAGCAGTGTCGAGGGCACCTATGGCTACACCTTC
TRBV7-9,-,-,TRBJ1-5,CASSGGLQNQPQHF,TGTGCCAGCAGCGGGGGACTTCAAAATCAGCCCCAGCATTTT
TRBV7-2,TRBD1,-,TRBJ1-5,CASRTVDPRTGGINQPQHF,TGTGCCAGCAGAACTGTAGACCCTAGGACAGGGGGGATTAATCAGCCCCAGCATTTT
TRBV4-3,TRBD2,-,TRBJ2-5,CASSLRLAGGSYQETQYF,TGCGCCAGCAGCCTCAGACTAGCGGGGGGCTCTTACCAAGAGACCCAGTACTTC
TRBV6-5,TRBD1,few,TRBJ2-2,CASRPGTGSTGELFF,TGTGCCAGCAGGCCCGGGACAGGGAGCACCGGGGAGCTGTTTTTT
TRBV19,TRBD1,-,TRBJ1-5,CASSPGTGLYAQHF,TGTGCCAGTAGTCCAGGGACAGGCCTCTACGCCCAGCATTTT
TRBV6-5,TRBD2,-,TRBJ2-1,CASSQIQTSVPVF,TGTGCCAGCAGCCAAATCCAGACTAGCGTCCCAGTCTTC
TRBV2,TRBD1,-,TRBJ1-1,CASATGVNTEAFF,TGTGCCAGCGCGACAGGGGTGAACACTGAAGCTTTCTTT
TRBV5-4,-,-,TRBJ2-7,CASSPTRTVSSYEQYF,TGTGCCAGCAGCCCCACCCGGACAGTGAGCTCCTACGAGCAGTACTTC
TRBV4-2,TRBD1,-,TRBJ2-2,CASSRVGQGNTGELFF,TGTGCCAGCAGCCGCGTTGGACAGGGTAACACCGGGGAGCTGTTTTTT
TRBV18,TRBD1,-,TRBJ2-5,CASSPPGQGGGETQYF,TGTGCCAGCTCACCACCTGGACAGGGGGGAGGAGAGACCCAGTACTTC
TRBV5-1,TRBD1,-,TRBJ1-1,CASRFGQGAMNTEAFF,TGCGCCAGCAGATTCGGACAGGGGGCCATGAACACTGAAGCTTTCTTT
TRBV25-1,TRBD1,-,TRBJ1-1,CASSESGQARTEAFF,TGTGCCAGCAGTGAATCTGGACAGGCGAGGACTGAAGCTTTCTTT
TRBV6-5,-,-,TRBJ1-1,CASSQAMNTEAFF,TGTGCCAGCAGTCAGGCGATGAACACTGAAGCTTTCTTT
TRBV5-4,-,-,TRBJ2-5,CASRSGLAQETQYF,TGTGCCAGCAGATCGGGACTGGCCCAAGAGACCCAGTACTTC